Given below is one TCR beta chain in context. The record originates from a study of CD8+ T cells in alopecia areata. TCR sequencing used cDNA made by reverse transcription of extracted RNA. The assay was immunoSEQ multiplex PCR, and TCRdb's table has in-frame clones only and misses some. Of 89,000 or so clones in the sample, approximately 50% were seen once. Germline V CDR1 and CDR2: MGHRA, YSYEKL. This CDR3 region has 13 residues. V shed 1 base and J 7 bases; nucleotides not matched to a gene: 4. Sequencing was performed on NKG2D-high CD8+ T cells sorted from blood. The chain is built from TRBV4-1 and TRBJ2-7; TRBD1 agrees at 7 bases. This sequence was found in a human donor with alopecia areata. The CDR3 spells CASSQGPGGEQYF. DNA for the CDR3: TGCGCCAGCAGCCAAGGTCCAGGGGGTGAGCAGTACTTC.